The 3 T cell receptor beta chains in this list originate from one sample, sequenced in a study of siplizumab effects on memory and regulatory T cells. Measured with immunoSEQ multiplex PCR; TCRdb has only the in-frame clones, and not every one. The table has approximately 110,000 clones, around 90% seen once. The material sequenced was Tregs sorted from blood. These receptors all come from a human donor in good health.

CDR3 in amino acids: CASRTSGGSDTQYF. CDR3 nucleotide sequence: TGTGCCAGCCGGACCAGCGGGGGTTCAGATACGCAGTATTTT. The chain joins TRBV7-8 to TRBJ2-3; 8 nucleotides agree with TRBD2. The CDR3 is 14 residues long. V lost 8 bases, J lost 4 bases, and 8 bases stayed unmatched. Germline CDR1 reads SGHVS; CDR2 reads FQNEAQ.

The chain combines TRBV19 with TRBJ2-7, with D perhaps matching TRBD2 (6 bases). This CDR3 has 14 residues. Germline CDR1 reads LNHDA; CDR2 reads SQIVND (reference sequence). V was clipped by 5 bases and J by 8 bases, with 19 bases between them. CDR3 nucleotide sequence: TGTGCCAGTAGTTTCCAAGGACTACTCCCCCAGCAGTACTTC. Translating it yields CASSFQGLLPQQYF.

The chain recombines TRBV14 with TRBJ2-7, with D possibly TRBD2 on 5 matching bases. Germline V gene lookup returns CDR1 SGHDN and CDR2 FVKESK. The CDR3 has 12 amino acids. Trimming removed 0 bases at V and 6 bases at J, with 6 bases between. The CDR3 spells CASSQDRGEQYF. Here the CDR3 DNA reads TGTGCCAGCAGCCAAGATCGGGGCGAGCAGTACTTC.